These 21 T cell receptor beta chains were sequenced from one sample in a study of vaccination and CD4 T cells after COVID-19. Sequenced with the Oncomine TCR Beta short-read assay was DNA taken from cultured CD4+ T cells. TCRdb fed the PCR reads into MiXCR, producing one record per CDR3 protein. The repertoire holds 7,000 to 9,000 distinct CDR3 sequences, with about half as singletons. Treatment described: approximately 9-day PBMC culture with coronavirus spike peptide pools or control peptides (ViraFEST assay). No antigens are known for them. Sequenced input: CD4+ T cells from blood, cultured in vitro. These TCRs come from a human donor who had recovered from COVID-19.

J is TRBJ1-1 and V is TRBV6-2 or TRBV6-3; D is perhaps TRBD1 (5 bases). Germline loops: CDR1 MNHEY, CDR2 SVGEGT. This CDR3 is built from 13 residues. Trimming cost V 8 bases and J 5 bases, with 15 bases left between them. The CDR3 loop is CASLRGSGTEAFF. DNA for the CDR3: TGTGCCAGCTTACGGGGGTCGGGTACTGAAGCTTTCTTT.

The CDR3 sequence is CASSIDRGGTVQPQHF. The CDR3 DNA reads as TGTGCCAGTAGTATAGATCGTGGGGGTACGGTTCAGCCCCAGCATTTT. V is TRBV19 and J is TRBJ1-5, with D tentatively TRBD1 (5 bases). CDR1 is LNHDA and CDR2 is SQIVND in the germline V gene (reference sequence). Trimming shortened V by 0 bases and J by 6 bases, and 15 bases separated the two germline ends. The CDR3 totals 16 residues. Using reference TRBV19 and TRBJ1-5 for the parts outside the CDR3, the full variable domain is DGGITQSPKYLFRKEGQNVTLSCEQNLNHDAMYWYRQDPGQGLRLIYYSQIVNDFQKGDIAEGYSVSREKKESFPLTVTSAQKNPTAFYLCASSIDRGGTVQPQHFGDGTRLSIL.

In nucleotides, the CDR3 is TGCAGTGCCCCTCTTACGGGGAATGGAAACACCATATATTTT. It yields the protein CSAPLTGNGNTIYF. The chain carries TRBV20-1 and TRBJ1-3; the D is unclear. V lost 6 bases and J 3 bases, leaving 15 bases between the germline ends. The CDR3 consists of 14 residues. Germline values: CDR1 DFQATT, CDR2 SNEGSKA (reference sequence).

The chain joins TRBV20-1 to TRBJ1-4, with a possible D match to TRBD1 (5 bases). Trimming took off 5 bases at V and 4 bases at J, with 14 bases between the two ends. Germline CDR1 DFQATT, CDR2 SNEGSKA (reference sequence). The CDR3 has 14 residues. Here the CDR3 DNA reads TGCAGTGCTTCCCAGGGCGGTTATAATGAAAAACTGTTTTTT. Amino acids: CSASQGGYNEKLFF.

This clonotype was picked up one time. The chain couples TRBV7-6 to TRBJ2-5; maybe TRBD1 (6 bases). CDR1 and CDR2 (germline): SGHVS, FNYEAQ. The CDR3 covers 14 residues. The ends were cut back, 5 bases at V and 0 bases at J, with 10 bases in the middle. CDR3 sequence reads: CASSVGQHQETQYF. The CDR3 region has the DNA TGTGCCAGCAGCGTCGGACAGCACCAAGAGACCCAGTACTTC.

V gene TRBV7-2 combines with J gene TRBJ2-7, with 12 bases identical to TRBD2. Germline values: CDR1 SGHTA, CDR2 FQGNSA. The CDR3 has 17 residues. Losses at the gene ends were 2 bases for V and 6 bases for J; bases not matched to a gene: 11. The CDR3 region is CASSLLGLAGRSFEQYF. CDR3 DNA: TGTGCCAGCAGCTTACTAGGACTAGCGGGAAGGTCGTTCGAGCAGTACTTC.

J is TRBJ2-5 and V is TRBV12-3 or TRBV12-4; 7 nucleotides match TRBD1. With V trimmed by 5 bases and J by 4 bases, 4 bases remained unmatched. This CDR3 comprises 13 residues. The chain's CDR3 is CASSLGQTETQYF. As DNA, the CDR3 is TGTGCCAGCAGTCTGGGACAGACAGAGACCCAGTACTTC.

The chain combines TRBV24-1 with TRBJ2-7; maybe TRBD1 (6 bases). Germline assignment: CDR1 KGHDR and CDR2 SFDVKD. The length of the CDR3 is 13 residues. The germline V and J ends were trimmed by 4 bases and 6 bases, with 12 bases remaining between them. The chain's CDR3 is CATSETTGFEQYF. Here the CDR3 DNA reads TGTGCCACCAGTGAAACCACAGGGTTCGAGCAGTACTTC.

The genes are TRBV7-6 and TRBJ2-3; no clear D gene. V was trimmed by 5 bases and J by 0 bases, leaving 9 bases between them. The CDR3 consists of 14 residues. CDR1 is SGHVS and CDR2 is FNYEAQ in the germline V gene. Here the CDR3 DNA reads TGTGCCAGCAGCCTCTCGACAAGCACAGATACGCAGTATTTT. This gives the protein CASSLSTSTDTQYF.

This chain connects TRBV20-1 to TRBJ2-3; D tentatively fits TRBD1 or TRBD2 (5 bases each). The CDR3 spans 14 residues. Deletions cut 0 bases from V and 6 bases from J, with 13 bases between. CDR1 DFQATT and CDR2 SNEGSKA come from the germline V gene (reference sequence). The CDR3 region has the DNA TGCAGTGCTAGAGATCCGAGGGGCCAGGATACGCAGTATTTT. As protein: CSARDPRGQDTQYF.

This chain uses TRBV29-1 with TRBJ1-5, with D possibly TRBD1 on 6 matching bases. The V gene lost 0 bases and the J gene lost 3 bases, with 9 bases spanning the gap. Germline V gene data show CDR1 as SQVTM and CDR2 as ANQGSEA. CDR3 length: 14 amino acids. In DNA form, the CDR3 reads TGCAGCGTTGAAGAAACAGGGACCAATCAGCCCCAGCATTTT. This sequence encodes CSVEETGTNQPQHF.

This clonotype appeared a few times. The chain combines TRBV6-2 or TRBV6-3 with TRBJ1-1, with D hard to call. The V gene lost 6 bases and the J gene lost 11 bases, with 13 bases spanning the gap. The CDR3 runs 11 residues. Looked up from germline, CDR1 is MNHEY and CDR2 is SVGEGT. For the CDR3, the DNA is TGTGCCAGCAGGGAGACAAGGTGGGCTTTCTTT. Encoded protein: CASRETRWAFF.

The V gene is TRBV9, the J gene TRBJ1-6; D is perhaps TRBD1 (5 bases). Looked up from germline, CDR1 is SGDLS and CDR2 is YYNGEE. This CDR3 has 15 amino acids. Trimming shortened V by 4 bases and J by 7 bases, and 15 bases separated the two germline ends. Written as DNA, the CDR3 is TGTGCCAGCAGCCCCAAAGGGGCGGAGAATTCACCCCTCCACTTT. Amino acids: CASSPKGAENSPLHF.

V usage is TRBV30 and J usage is TRBJ2-3; TRBD1 might be the D (6 bases). Germline V gives CDR1 GTSNPN, CDR2 SVGIG (reference sequence). The length of the CDR3 is 12 residues. Between the trimmed V and J ends, which lost 3 bases and 7 bases, there was a span of 11 bases. The CDR3 here is CAWSRGLNTQYF. Written as DNA, the CDR3 is TGTGCCTGGAGCAGGGGCCTGAATACGCAGTATTTT.

Only a few counts were recorded for this clonotype. The V and J genes are TRBV24-1 and TRBJ2-1; no definite D call. CDR1 and CDR2 (germline): KGHDR, SFDVKD. Between the trimmed V and J ends, which lost 9 bases and 4 bases, there was a span of 18 bases. The CDR3 sequence is 15 residues long. CDR3 amino acids: CATFGRSTPYNEQFF. In DNA form, the CDR3 reads TGTGCCACCTTTGGTCGATCTACTCCTTACAATGAGCAGTTCTTC.

This rearrangement joins TRBV20-1 to TRBJ2-5; D could derive from TRBD1 or TRBD2 (5 bases each). The V end was cut by 1 base, the J end by 5 bases, with 17 bases between. The CDR3 loop spans 15 amino acids. The germline CDR1 and CDR2 sequences are DFQATT and SNEGSKA (reference sequence). The CDR3 sequence is CSARALGLAGETQYF. CDR3 nucleotides: TGCAGTGCTAGAGCCCTGGGGCTAGCAGGGGAGACCCAGTACTTC.

In nucleotides, the CDR3 is TGTGCCAGCAGCTCTTCGACAGGGTGGGCCGGGGAGCTGTTTTTT. The encoded protein is CASSSSTGWAGELFF. The chain combines TRBV7-2 with TRBJ2-2, with 7 nucleotides matching TRBD1. The V gene's germline CDR1 is SGHTA and CDR2 FQGNSA. The CDR3 length is 15 residues. The trim removed 4 bases at V and 6 bases at J, leaving 8 bases unmatched.

The chain joins TRBV7-2 to TRBJ2-5; D is perhaps TRBD1 or TRBD2 (5 bases each). This CDR3 spans 15 amino acids. Between the trimmed V and J ends, which lost 6 bases and 4 bases, there was a span of 18 bases. CDR1 is SGHTA and CDR2 is FQGNSA in the germline V gene. The CDR3 DNA is TGTGCCAGCAGACCCAAAGGGAGAGGGACAGAGACCCAGTACTTC. Its protein is CASRPKGRGTETQYF.

The V gene is TRBV24-1, the J gene TRBJ1-3; D remains ambiguous. Trimming removed 1 base at V and 2 bases at J, with 14 bases between. The CDR3 extends over 17 amino acids. The germline CDR1 and CDR2 sequences are KGHDR and SFDVKD. The CDR3 spells CATSDFPHLTAGNTIYF. The CDR3 DNA sequence: TGTGCCACCAGTGATTTTCCACATCTTACGGCTGGAAACACCATATATTTT.

V is TRBV19 and J is TRBJ1-1; D is undetermined. Germline values: CDR1 LNHDA, CDR2 SQIVND (reference sequence). This CDR3 spans 14 amino acids. Trimming removed 6 bases at V and 3 bases at J, with 14 bases between. CDR3 nucleotides: TGTGCCAGTAGACCTAACTCAATCTACACTGAAGCTTTCTTT. Amino acid sequence: CASRPNSIYTEAFF.

The chain links TRBV19 to TRBJ1-2, with 8 bases lining up with TRBD1. Germline V gives CDR1 LNHDA, CDR2 SQIVND (reference sequence). The CDR3 runs 15 residues. Trimming cost V 6 bases and J 5 bases; bases outside gene matches: 11. DNA of the CDR3: TGTGCCAGTAGCCGAGTGGGCCGGGACAGGTATGGCTACACCTTC. Translating it yields CASSRVGRDRYGYTF.